These 21 T cell receptor beta chains originate from one sample sequenced in a study of technical replicates of blood from a handful of donors. Libraries were prepared by immunoSEQ multiplex PCR; TCRdb keeps only in-frame clonotypes and omits some of them. The table records fewer than 65,000 clones, 80% to 90% of them present only once. The specimen sequenced was PBMCs. These receptors originate from a human donor in good health. Some clones in this sample may be carry-over from other donors' samples.

The rearrangement joins TRBV7-9 to TRBJ2-2; 7 bases agree with TRBD2. V was clipped by 5 bases and J by 8 bases; unmatched bases: 5. The CDR3 consists of 13 residues. Per germline, CDR1 SEHNR and CDR2 FQNEAQ (reference sequence). The CDR3 spells CASSTGGIGELFF. The CDR3 DNA is TGTGCCAGCAGCACGGGAGGTATAGGGGAGCTGTTTTTT.

J is TRBJ1-5 and V is TRBV7-2, with 8 nucleotides matching TRBD1. This CDR3 is built from 16 residues. Trimming removed 4 bases from V and 2 bases from J; junction bases left unmatched: 7. Germline V CDR1 and CDR2: SGHTA, FQGNSA. The CDR3 DNA reads TGTGCCAGCAGCTACGGACAGGGTGGGGGCAATCAGCCCCAGCATTTT. Translation gives CASSYGQGGGNQPQHF.

The chain has TRBV11-3 and TRBJ2-7, with 8 bases lining up with TRBD2. Losses at the gene ends were 5 bases for V and 4 bases for J; bases not matched to a gene: 4. Germline CDR1 SGHNT, CDR2 YENEEA. This CDR3 has 13 amino acids. The CDR3, as DNA: TGTGCCAGCAGCGCGGGGGGCAATTACGAGCAGTACTTC. Amino acid sequence: CASSAGGNYEQYF.

This clone was counted a single time. V and J are TRBV2 and TRBJ2-7; 7 bases line up with TRBD2. Germline trimming cut 1 base from V and 4 bases from J; bases unmatched to any gene: 7. Germline-derived CDR1 and CDR2 are SNHLY and FYNNEI. The CDR3 spans 15 residues. The CDR3 loop reads CASSEGGRGVYEQYF. CDR3 nucleotides: TGTGCCAGCAGTGAAGGGGGACGGGGGGTGTACGAGCAGTACTTC.

The chain employs TRBV7-2 and TRBJ2-5; 7 bases match TRBD1. Unmatched junction bases numbered 10, after V lost 5 bases and J lost 4 bases. This CDR3 is 15 amino acids long. Germline CDR1 reads SGHTA; CDR2 reads FQGNSA. CDR3 loop: CASSPNTGARETQYF. The CDR3 DNA reads as TGTGCCAGCAGCCCTAATACAGGGGCGCGAGAGACCCAGTACTTC.

The CDR3 here is CASSRGGRGNYGYTF. The CDR3 region has the DNA TGTGCCAGTAGTAGGGGTGGCCGGGGTAACTATGGCTACACCTTC. The chain employs TRBV19 and TRBJ1-2, with D unresolved. CDR3 length: 15 residues. Germline lookup yields CDR1 LNHDA and CDR2 SQIVND (reference sequence). V lost 4 bases and J 1 base, leaving 13 bases between the germline ends.

The rearrangement joins TRBV18 to TRBJ2-7, with a tentative D call TRBD2 (6 bases). V was trimmed by 5 bases and J by 7 bases, leaving 18 bases between them. The CDR3 has 14 residues. Per germline, CDR1 KGHSH and CDR2 LQKENI. This CDR3 is CASSILGGMGEQYF. The DNA of the CDR3 is TGTGCCAGCTCAATTTTGGGGGGAATGGGAGAGCAGTACTTC.

The rearrangement uses TRBV5-1 and TRBJ1-1, with TRBD1 matching over 7 bases. The CDR3 spans 15 residues. Germline V gene sequence: CDR1 SGHRS, CDR2 YFSETQ. The J segment lost 2 bases and the V segment lost 4 bases, leaving 8 bases of the junction unmatched. The CDR3 sequence: CASSATGQRNTEAFF. The CDR3 DNA sequence: TGCGCCAGCAGCGCCACGGGACAGAGAAACACTGAAGCTTTCTTT.

This chain uses TRBV7-9 with TRBJ2-5, with D hard to call. This CDR3 spans 11 amino acids. Trimming stripped 7 bases from V and 2 bases from J, with 5 bases between. Germline V gives CDR1 SEHNR, CDR2 FQNEAQ (reference sequence). DNA for the CDR3: TGTGCCAGCACCATTCAAGAGACCCAGTACTTC. As protein: CASTIQETQYF.

This clone has only one observation. Here the CDR3 DNA reads TGTGCCAGCAGTGAAAACCCAGGGATTTTCTATGGCTACACCTTC. Translating it yields CASSENPGIFYGYTF. The chain uses TRBV6-1 and TRBJ1-2; tentatively, D is TRBD1 (5 bases). The V gene lost 2 bases and the J gene lost 4 bases, with 14 bases spanning the gap. From germline, CDR1 is MNHNS and CDR2 SASEGT. The CDR3 length is 15 residues.

The V call is TRBV13, the J call TRBJ1-6; D possibly corresponds to TRBD1 (6 bases). Germline loops: CDR1 PRHDT, CDR2 FYEKMQ (reference sequence). The CDR3 runs to 14 residues. Deletions cut 0 bases from V and 7 bases from J, with 7 bases between. CDR3 residues: CASSLGQGNSPLHF. The CDR3 nucleotides read TGTGCCAGCAGCTTAGGGCAGGGGAATTCACCCCTCCACTTT.

The chain couples TRBV7-6 to TRBJ2-5; 7 positions agree with TRBD1. CDR1 is SGHVS and CDR2 is FNYEAQ in the germline V gene. This CDR3 is built from 15 residues. The J segment lost 4 bases and the V segment lost 4 bases, leaving 9 bases of the junction unmatched. The CDR3 here is CASSWGTVRGETQYF. CDR3 sequence (DNA): TGTGCCAGCAGCTGGGGGACAGTCCGGGGAGAGACCCAGTACTTC.

This sequence joins TRBV30 and TRBJ2-5; no clear D gene. There are 11 residues in the CDR3. Germline values: CDR1 GTSNPN, CDR2 SVGIG (reference sequence). Trimming took 4 bases from V and 3 from J, leaving 6 bases between them. CDR3 bases: TGTGCCTGGAAGTCGGAAGAGACCCAGTACTTC. This encodes CAWKSEETQYF.

This chain connects TRBV7-6 to TRBJ2-2; D unresolved. Germline lookup yields CDR1 SGHVS and CDR2 FNYEAQ. V lost 1 base and J 1 base, leaving 13 bases between the germline ends. The CDR3 has 17 amino acids. The CDR3: CASSLGTKQMNTGELFF. In nucleotides, the CDR3 is TGTGCCAGCAGCTTAGGTACTAAGCAGATGAACACCGGGGAGCTGTTTTTT.

This rearrangement joins TRBV19 to TRBJ1-1; possible D gene TRBD1, 5 bases. V was clipped by 3 bases and J by 4 bases, with 9 bases between them. Looked up from germline, CDR1 is LNHDA and CDR2 is SQIVND (reference sequence). This CDR3 is 13 amino acids long. CDR3 residues: CASSIRAGTEAFF. Here the CDR3 DNA reads TGTGCCAGTAGTATCAGGGCAGGCACTGAAGCTTTCTTT.

The CDR3 coding sequence is TGTGCCAGCAGCGTAGGTAGCGAACCACGAAACAATGAGCAGTTCTTC. Protein: CASSVGSEPRNNEQFF. The chain joins TRBV9 to TRBJ2-1, with TRBD2 as a possible D gene (5 bases). Germline lookup yields CDR1 SGDLS and CDR2 YYNGEE. Deletions cut 0 bases from V and 5 bases from J, with 15 bases between. This CDR3 is 16 amino acids long. The variable domain in full, with the rest retrieved from reference TRBV9 and TRBJ2-1, is DSGVTQTPKHLITATGQRVTLRCSPRSGDLSVYWYQQSLDQGLQFLIQYYNGEERAKGNILERFSAQQFPDLHSELNLSSLELGDSALYFCASSVGSEPRNNEQFFGPGTRLTVL.

The rearrangement links TRBV10-3 to TRBJ1-5; D gene uncertain. Trimming took 3 bases from V and 2 from J, leaving 5 bases between them. Germline V gene lookup returns CDR1 ENHRY and CDR2 SYGVKD. This CDR3 comprises 13 residues. CDR3 region: CAISDIGNQPQHF. CDR3 DNA: TGTGCCATCAGTGACATAGGCAATCAGCCCCAGCATTTT.

As regards this clone: Compared with germline, one end of the junction differs, possibly owing to a read error. The rearrangement uses TRBV2 and TRBJ2-7; 8 nucleotides align to TRBD1. This CDR3 contains 14 residues. CDR1 is SNHLY, CDR2 FYNNEI, per germline. CDR3 sequence reads: CASSRQGNGGAAHF. For the CDR3, the DNA is TGTGCCAGCAGTCGACAGGGGAATGGAGGAGCTGCCCACTTC.

The chain uses TRBV7-2 and TRBJ2-5; 11 nucleotides match TRBD2. Trimming at V came to 3 bases and at J to 6 bases, leaving 9 bases not matched to a gene. The germline V gene encodes CDR1 SGHTA and CDR2 FQGNSA. The CDR3 length is 16 residues. Here the CDR3 reads CASSLTSGARLQTQYF. The CDR3 DNA follows: TGTGCCAGCAGCTTGACTAGCGGGGCCCGGCTTCAGACCCAGTACTTC.

The rearrangement joins TRBV2 to TRBJ2-7; 7 bases align to TRBD1. The CDR3 loop spans 13 amino acids. Losses at the gene ends were 8 bases for V and 7 bases for J; bases not matched to a gene: 11. Looked up from germline, CDR1 is SNHLY and CDR2 is FYNNEI. The CDR3 region is CASDKLAGGEQYF. CDR3 in DNA: TGTGCCAGCGACAAATTGGCAGGGGGAGAGCAGTACTTC.

In DNA form, the CDR3 reads TGTGCCAGCAGCATCACGGGACAGGCTAGGGCGGGGAACACTGAAGCTTTCTTT. Residues: CASSITGQARAGNTEAFF. The V call is TRBV5-6, the J call TRBJ1-1; TRBD1 agrees at 8 bases. Germline-derived CDR1 and CDR2 are SGHDT and YYEEEE. This CDR3 has 18 amino acids. V lost 4 bases, J lost 1 base, and 15 bases stayed unmatched.